There are a few counts of the clone carrying this T cell receptor (beta chain). These data belong to a study of blood T cell repertoires in COVID-19. Across the study: T cells, B-cell-depleted T cells, or PBMCs supplied cDNA or gDNA.

The V gene's germline CDR1 is MDHEN and CDR2 SYDVKM. V dropped 6 bases and J dropped 3; count of bases not matched to a gene: 4. This CDR3 comprises 13 residues. In the authors' methods: Estimation of nucleated cell counts was performed using reference gene primer amplification. TCRdb's copy holds only in-frame clones and misses some; the assay was immunoSEQ multiplex PCR. The V and J calls and clone size were taken over from that table, and D and trimming were inferred from the DNA. The sample includes approximately 85,000 clones, less than 95% of them seen just once. The sequence derives from a woman in her fifties or sixties in a cohort sampled during active COVID-19. Sequenced sample: peripheral blood. The rearrangement links TRBV28 to TRBJ2-7; 8 bases line up with TRBD1. The CDR3 region has the DNA TGTGCCAGCAGCCCCGGACAGGGCTACGAGCAGTACTTC. Its protein is CASSPGQGYEQYF.